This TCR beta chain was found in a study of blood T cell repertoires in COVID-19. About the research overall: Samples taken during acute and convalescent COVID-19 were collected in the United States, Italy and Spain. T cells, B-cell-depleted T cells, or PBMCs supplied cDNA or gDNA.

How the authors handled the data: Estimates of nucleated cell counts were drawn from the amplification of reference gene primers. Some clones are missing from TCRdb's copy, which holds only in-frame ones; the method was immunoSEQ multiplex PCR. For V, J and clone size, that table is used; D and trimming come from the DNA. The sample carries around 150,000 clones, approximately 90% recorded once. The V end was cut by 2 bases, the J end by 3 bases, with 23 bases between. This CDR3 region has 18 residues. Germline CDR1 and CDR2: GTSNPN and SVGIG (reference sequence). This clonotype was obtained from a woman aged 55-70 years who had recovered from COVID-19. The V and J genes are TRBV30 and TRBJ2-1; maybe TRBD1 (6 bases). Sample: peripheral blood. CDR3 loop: CAWSRALFLGASYNEQFF. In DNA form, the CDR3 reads TGTGCCTGGAGTCGAGCCCTTTTCTTGGGGGCGAGCTACAATGAGCAGTTCTTC.